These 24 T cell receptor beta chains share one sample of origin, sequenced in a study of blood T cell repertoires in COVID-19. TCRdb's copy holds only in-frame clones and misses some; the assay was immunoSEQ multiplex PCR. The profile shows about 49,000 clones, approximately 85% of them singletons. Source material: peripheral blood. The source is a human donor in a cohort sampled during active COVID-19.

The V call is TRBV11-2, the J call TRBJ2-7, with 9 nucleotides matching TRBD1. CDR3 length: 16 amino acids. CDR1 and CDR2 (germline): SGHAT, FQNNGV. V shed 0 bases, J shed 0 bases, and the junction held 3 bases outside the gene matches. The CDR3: CASSLDGDRVSYEQYF. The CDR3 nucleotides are TGTGCCAGCAGCTTAGACGGGGACAGGGTCTCCTACGAGCAGTACTTC.

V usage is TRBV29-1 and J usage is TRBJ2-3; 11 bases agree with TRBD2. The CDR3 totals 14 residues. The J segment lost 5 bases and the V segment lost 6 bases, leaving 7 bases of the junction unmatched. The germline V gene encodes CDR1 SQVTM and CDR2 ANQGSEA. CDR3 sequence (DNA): TGCAGCGTCGCCTCTAGCGGGGGGTTAGATACGCAGTATTTT. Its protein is CSVASSGGLDTQYF.

The CDR3 DNA sequence: TGTGCCTGGAGTACGAGGGAGGGGAGAAAGGGTGAAGCTTTCTTT. Encoded protein: CAWSTREGRKGEAFF. V and J are TRBV30 and TRBJ1-1; tentative D call: TRBD1 (5 bases). The CDR3 is 15 amino acids. Germline assignment: CDR1 GTSNPN and CDR2 SVGIG (reference sequence). V lost 2 bases to trimming and J lost 7 bases, with 20 bases between them.

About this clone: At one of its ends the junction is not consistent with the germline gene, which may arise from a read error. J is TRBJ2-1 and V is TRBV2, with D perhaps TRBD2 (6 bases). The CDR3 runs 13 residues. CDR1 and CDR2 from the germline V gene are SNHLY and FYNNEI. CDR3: CASIDGGTALPVF. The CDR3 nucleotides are TGTGCCAGCATCGATGGGGGGACGGCCCTCCCCGTCTTC. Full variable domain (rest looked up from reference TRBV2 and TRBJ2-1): EPEVTQTPSHQVTQMGQEVILRCVPISNHLYFYWYRQILGQKVEFLVSFYNNEISEKSEIFDDQFSVERPDGSNFTLKIRSTKLEDSAMYFCASIDGGTALPVFGPGTRLTVL.

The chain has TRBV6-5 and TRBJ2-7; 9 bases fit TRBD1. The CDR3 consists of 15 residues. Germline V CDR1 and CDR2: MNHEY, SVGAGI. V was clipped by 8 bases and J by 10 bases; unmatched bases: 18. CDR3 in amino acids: CASADEVNRGRRQYF. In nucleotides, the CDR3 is TGTGCCAGCGCCGATGAGGTTAACAGGGGGCGCCGACAGTACTTC.

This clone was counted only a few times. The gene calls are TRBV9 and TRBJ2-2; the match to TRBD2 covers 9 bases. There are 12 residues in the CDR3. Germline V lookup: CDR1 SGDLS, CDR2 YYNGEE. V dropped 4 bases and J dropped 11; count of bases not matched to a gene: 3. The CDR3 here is CASSFSGSELFF. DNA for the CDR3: TGTGCCAGCAGCTTTAGCGGGAGTGAGCTGTTTTTT.

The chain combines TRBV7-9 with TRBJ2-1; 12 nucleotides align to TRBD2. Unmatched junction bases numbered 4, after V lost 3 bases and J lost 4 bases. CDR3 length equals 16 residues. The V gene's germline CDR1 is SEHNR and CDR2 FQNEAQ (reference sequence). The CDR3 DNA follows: TGTGCCAGCAGCTTCCGGACTAGCGGGGAGTACAATGAGCAGTTCTTC. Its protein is CASSFRTSGEYNEQFF.

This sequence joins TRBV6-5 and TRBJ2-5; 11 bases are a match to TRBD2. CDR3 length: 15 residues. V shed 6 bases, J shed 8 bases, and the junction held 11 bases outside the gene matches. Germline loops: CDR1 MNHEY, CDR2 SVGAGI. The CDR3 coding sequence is TGTGCCAGCAGGATGGGACTAGCGGTCCTAGAAACCCAGTACTTC. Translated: CASRMGLAVLETQYF.

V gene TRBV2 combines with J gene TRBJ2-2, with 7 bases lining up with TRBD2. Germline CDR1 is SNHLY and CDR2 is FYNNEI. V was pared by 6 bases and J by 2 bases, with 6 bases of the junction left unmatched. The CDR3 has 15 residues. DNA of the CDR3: TGTGCCAGCAGGGGGGGGACGTGCAACACCGGGGAGCTGTTTTTT. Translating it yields CASRGGTCNTGELFF.

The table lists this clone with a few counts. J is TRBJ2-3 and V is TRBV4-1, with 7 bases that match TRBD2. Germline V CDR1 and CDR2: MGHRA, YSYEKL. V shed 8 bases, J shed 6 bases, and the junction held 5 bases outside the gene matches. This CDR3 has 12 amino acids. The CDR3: CASEGREDTQYF. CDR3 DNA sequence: TGCGCCAGCGAGGGGCGGGAGGATACGCAGTATTTT.

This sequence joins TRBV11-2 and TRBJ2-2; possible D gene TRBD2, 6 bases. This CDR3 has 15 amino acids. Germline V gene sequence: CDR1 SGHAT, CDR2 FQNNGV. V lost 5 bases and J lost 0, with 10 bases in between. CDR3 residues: CASSPSGANTGELFF. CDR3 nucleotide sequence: TGTGCCAGCAGCCCGTCGGGGGCGAACACCGGGGAGCTGTTTTTT.

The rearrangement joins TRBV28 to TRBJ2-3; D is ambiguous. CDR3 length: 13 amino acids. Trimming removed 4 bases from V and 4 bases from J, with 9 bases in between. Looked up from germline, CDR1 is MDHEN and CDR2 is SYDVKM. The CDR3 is CASSSGPADTQYF. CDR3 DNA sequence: TGTGCCAGCAGTTCTGGGCCCGCAGATACGCAGTATTTT.

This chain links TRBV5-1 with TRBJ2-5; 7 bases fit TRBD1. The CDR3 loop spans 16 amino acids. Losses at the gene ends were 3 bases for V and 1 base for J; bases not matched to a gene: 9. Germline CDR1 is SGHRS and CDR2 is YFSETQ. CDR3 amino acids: CASSSGQRYTQETQYF. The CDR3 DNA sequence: TGCGCCAGCAGCTCGGGACAGCGATATACCCAAGAGACCCAGTACTTC.

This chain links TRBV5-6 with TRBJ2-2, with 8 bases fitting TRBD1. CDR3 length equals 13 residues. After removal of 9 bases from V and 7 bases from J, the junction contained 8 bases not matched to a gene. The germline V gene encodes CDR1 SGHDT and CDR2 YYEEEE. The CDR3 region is CATGQGNVGELFF. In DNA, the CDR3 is TGTGCCACCGGACAGGGAAACGTCGGGGAGCTGTTTTTT.

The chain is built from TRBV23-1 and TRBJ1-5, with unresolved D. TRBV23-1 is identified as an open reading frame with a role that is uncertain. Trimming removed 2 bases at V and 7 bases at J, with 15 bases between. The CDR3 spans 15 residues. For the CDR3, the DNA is TGCGCCAGCAGTCAAACACTTCTTACAGAACAGCCCCAGCATTTT. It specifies CASSQTLLTEQPQHF.

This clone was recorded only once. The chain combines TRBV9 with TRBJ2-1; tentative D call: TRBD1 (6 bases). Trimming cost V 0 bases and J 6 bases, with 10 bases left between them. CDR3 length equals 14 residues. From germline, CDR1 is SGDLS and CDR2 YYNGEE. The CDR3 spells CASSVATGSNEQFF. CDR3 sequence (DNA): TGTGCCAGCAGCGTAGCTACAGGGAGCAATGAGCAGTTCTTC. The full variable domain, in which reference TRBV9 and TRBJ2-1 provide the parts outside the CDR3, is DSGVTQTPKHLITATGQRVTLRCSPRSGDLSVYWYQQSLDQGLQFLIQYYNGEERAKGNILERFSAQQFPDLHSELNLSSLELGDSALYFCASSVATGSNEQFFGPGTRLTVL.

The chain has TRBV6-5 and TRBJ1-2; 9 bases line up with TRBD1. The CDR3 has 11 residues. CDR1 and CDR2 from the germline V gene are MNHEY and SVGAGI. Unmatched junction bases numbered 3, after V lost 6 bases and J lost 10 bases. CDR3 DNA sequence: TGTGCCAGCAGGGGACAGGGCGACTACACCTTC. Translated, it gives CASRGQGDYTF.

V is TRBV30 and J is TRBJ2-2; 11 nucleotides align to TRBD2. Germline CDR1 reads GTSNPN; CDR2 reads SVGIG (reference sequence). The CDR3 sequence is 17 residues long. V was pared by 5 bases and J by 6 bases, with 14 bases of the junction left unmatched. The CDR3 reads CAWAGSPTSGSAGELFF. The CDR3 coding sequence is TGTGCCTGGGCTGGTTCACCCACTAGCGGGAGCGCCGGGGAGCTGTTTTTT.

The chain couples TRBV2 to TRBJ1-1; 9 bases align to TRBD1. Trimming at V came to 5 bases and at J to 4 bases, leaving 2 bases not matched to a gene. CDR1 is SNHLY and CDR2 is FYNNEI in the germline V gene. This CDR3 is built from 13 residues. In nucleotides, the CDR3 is TGTGCCAGCAGTACGACAGGGGGCACTGAAGCTTTCTTT. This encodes CASSTTGGTEAFF.

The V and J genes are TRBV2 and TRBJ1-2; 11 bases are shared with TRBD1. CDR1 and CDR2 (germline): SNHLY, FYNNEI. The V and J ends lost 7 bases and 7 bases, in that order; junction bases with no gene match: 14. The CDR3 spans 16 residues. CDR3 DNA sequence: TGTGCCAGCATACCCGGACAGGGGGCGGGCGTGGGTGGCTACACCTTC. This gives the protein CASIPGQGAGVGGYTF.

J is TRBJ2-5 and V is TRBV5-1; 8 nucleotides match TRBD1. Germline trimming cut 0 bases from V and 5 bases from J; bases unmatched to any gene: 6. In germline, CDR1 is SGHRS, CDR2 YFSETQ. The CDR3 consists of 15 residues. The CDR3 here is CASSLGQGTWETQYF. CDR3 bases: TGCGCCAGCAGCTTGGGACAGGGGACTTGGGAGACCCAGTACTTC.

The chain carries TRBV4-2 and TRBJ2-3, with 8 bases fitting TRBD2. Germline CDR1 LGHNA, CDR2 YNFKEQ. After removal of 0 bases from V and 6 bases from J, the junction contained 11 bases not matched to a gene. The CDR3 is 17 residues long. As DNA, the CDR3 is TGTGCCAGCAGCCAAGATGGACGGGGGGGCCATGACGATACGCAGTATTTT. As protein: CASSQDGRGGHDDTQYF.

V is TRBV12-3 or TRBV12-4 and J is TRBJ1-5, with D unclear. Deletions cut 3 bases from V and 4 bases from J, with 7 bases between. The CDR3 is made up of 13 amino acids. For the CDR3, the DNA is TGTGCCAGCAGTTTTCAAAAAAATCAGCCCCAGCATTTT. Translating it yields CASSFQKNQPQHF.

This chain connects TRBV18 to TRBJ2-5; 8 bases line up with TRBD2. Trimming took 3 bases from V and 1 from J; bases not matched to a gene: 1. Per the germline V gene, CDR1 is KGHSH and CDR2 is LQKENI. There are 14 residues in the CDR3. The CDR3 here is CASSPGLVQETQYF. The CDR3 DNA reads TGTGCCAGCTCACCGGGACTAGTCCAAGAGACCCAGTACTTC. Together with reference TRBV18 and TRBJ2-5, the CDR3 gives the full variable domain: NAGVMQNPRHLVRRRGQEARLRCSPMKGHSHVYWYRQLPEEGLKFMVYLQKENIIDESGMPKERFSAEFPKEGPSILRIQQVVRGDSAAYFCASSPGLVQETQYFGPGTRLLVL.